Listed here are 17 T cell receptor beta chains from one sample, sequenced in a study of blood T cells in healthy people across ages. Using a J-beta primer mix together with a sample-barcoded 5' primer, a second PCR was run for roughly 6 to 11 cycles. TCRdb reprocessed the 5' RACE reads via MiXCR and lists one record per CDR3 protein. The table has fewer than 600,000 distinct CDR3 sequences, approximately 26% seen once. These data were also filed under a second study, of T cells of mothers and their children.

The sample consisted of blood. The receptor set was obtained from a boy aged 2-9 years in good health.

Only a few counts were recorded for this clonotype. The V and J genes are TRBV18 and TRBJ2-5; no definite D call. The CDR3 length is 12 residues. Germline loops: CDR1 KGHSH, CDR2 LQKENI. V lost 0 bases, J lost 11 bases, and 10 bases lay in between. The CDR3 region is CASSPPTRLQYF. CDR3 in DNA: TGTGCCAGCTCACCACCGACGCGGTTGCAGTACTTC.

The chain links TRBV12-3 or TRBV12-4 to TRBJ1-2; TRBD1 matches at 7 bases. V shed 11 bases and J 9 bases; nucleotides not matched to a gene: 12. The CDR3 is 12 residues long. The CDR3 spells CAGSSGTERYTF. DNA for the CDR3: TGTGCCGGAAGTTCCGGGACAGAGCGCTACACCTTC.

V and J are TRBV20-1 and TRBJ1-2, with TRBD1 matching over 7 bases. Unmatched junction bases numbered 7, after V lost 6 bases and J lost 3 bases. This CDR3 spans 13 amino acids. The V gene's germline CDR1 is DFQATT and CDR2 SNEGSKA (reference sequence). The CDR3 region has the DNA TGCAGTGCCCAGGGGGGGGACGACTATGGCTACACCTTC. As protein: CSAQGGDDYGYTF.

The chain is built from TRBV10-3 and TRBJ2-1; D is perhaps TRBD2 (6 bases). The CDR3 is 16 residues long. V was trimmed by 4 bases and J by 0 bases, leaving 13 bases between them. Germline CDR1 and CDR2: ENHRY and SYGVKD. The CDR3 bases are TGTGCCATCAGTGGGGCGGGAAAGAGCTCCTACAATGAGCAGTTCTTC. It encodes CAISGAGKSSYNEQFF.

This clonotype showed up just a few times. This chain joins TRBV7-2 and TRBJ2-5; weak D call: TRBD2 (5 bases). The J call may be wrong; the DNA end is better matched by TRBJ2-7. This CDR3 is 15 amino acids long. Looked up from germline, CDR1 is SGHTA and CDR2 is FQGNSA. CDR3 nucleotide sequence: TGTGCCAGCAGCTTAGTGGCGAGGGCCCCCTACGAGCAGTACTTC. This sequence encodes CASSLVARAPYEQYF.

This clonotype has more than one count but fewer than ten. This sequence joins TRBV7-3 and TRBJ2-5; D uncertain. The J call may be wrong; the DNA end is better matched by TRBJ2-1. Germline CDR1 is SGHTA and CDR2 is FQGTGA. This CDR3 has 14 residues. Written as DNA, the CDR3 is TGTGCCAGCAGCTCCTCTAGTAATCTCGGTGAGCAGTTCTTC. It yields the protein CASSSSSNLGEQFF.

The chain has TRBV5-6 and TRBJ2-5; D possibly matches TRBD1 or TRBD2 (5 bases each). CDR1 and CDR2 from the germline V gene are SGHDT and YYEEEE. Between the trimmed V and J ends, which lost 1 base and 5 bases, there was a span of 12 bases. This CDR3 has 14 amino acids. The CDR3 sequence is CASSLKGPRETQYF. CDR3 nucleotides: TGTGCCAGCAGCTTGAAGGGACCTAGGGAGACCCAGTACTTC.

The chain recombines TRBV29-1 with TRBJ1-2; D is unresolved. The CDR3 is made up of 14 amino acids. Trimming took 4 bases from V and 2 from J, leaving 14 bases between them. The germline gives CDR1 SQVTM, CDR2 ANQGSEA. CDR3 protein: CSVVTTAGNYGYTF. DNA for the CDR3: TGCAGCGTTGTGACCACCGCCGGGAACTATGGCTACACCTTC.

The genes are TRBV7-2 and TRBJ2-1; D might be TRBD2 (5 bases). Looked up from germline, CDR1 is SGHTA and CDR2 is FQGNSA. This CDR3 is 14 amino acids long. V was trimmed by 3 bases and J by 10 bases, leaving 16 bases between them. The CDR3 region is CASSFLSLEREQFF. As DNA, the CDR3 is TGTGCCAGCAGCTTTTTGTCACTAGAACGCGAGCAGTTCTTC. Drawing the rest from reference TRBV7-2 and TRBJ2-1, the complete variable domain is GAGVSQSPSNKVTEKGKDVELRCDPISGHTALYWYRQSLGQGLEFLIYFQGNSAPDKSGLPSDRFSAERTGGSVSTLTIQRTQQEDSAVYLCASSFLSLEREQFFGPGTRLTVL.

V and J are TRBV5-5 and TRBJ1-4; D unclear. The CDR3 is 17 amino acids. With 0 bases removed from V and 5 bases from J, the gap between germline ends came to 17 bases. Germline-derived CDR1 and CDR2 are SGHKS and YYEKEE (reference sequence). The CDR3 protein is CASSLVLGSPMNEKLFF. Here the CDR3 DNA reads TGTGCCAGCAGCTTGGTCCTGGGAAGTCCTATGAATGAAAAACTGTTTTTT. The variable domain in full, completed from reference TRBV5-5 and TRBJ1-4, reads DAGVTQSPTHLIKTRGQQVTLRCSPISGHKSVSWYQQVLGQGPQFIFQYYEKEERGRGNFPDRFSARQFPNYSSELNVNALLLGDSALYLCASSLVLGSPMNEKLFFGSGTQLSVL.

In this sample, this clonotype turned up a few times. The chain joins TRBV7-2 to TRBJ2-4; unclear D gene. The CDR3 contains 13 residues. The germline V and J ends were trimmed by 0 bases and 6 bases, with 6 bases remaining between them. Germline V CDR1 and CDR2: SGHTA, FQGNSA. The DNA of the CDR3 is TGTGCCAGCAGCTTAGCGGGTCGAAACATTCAGTACTTC. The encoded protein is CASSLAGRNIQYF. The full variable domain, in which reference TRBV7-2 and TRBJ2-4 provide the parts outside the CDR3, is GAGVSQSPSNKVTEKGKDVELRCDPISGHTALYWYRQSLGQGLEFLIYFQGNSAPDKSGLPSDRFSAERTGGSVSTLTIQRTQQEDSAVYLCASSLAGRNIQYFGAGTRLSVL.

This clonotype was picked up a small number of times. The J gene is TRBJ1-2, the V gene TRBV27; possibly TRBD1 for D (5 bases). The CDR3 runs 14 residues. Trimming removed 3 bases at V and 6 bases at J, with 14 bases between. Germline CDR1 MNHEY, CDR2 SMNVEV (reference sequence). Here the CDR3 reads CASSFRGWGHGYTF. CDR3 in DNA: TGTGCCAGCAGTTTTAGGGGATGGGGTCATGGCTACACCTTC.

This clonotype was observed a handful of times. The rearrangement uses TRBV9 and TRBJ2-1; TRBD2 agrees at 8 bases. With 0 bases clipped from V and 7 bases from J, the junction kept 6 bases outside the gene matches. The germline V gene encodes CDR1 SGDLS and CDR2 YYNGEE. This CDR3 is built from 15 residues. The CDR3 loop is CASSVAGGPGNEQFF. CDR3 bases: TGTGCCAGCAGCGTAGCGGGAGGGCCTGGAAATGAGCAGTTCTTC. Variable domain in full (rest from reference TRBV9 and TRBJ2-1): DSGVTQTPKHLITATGQRVTLRCSPRSGDLSVYWYQQSLDQGLQFLIQYYNGEERAKGNILERFSAQQFPDLHSELNLSSLELGDSALYFCASSVAGGPGNEQFFGPGTRLTVL.

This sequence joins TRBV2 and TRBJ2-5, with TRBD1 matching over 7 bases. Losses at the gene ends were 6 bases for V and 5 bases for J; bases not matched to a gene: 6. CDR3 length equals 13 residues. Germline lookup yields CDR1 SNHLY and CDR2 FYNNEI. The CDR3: CASRLTGVETQYF. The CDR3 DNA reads TGTGCCAGCAGGTTAACAGGGGTGGAGACCCAGTACTTC.

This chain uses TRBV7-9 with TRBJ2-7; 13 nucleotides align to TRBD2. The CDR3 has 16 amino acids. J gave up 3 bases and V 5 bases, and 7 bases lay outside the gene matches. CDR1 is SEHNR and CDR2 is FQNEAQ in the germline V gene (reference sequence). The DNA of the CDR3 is TGTGCCAGCAGCGGAGAGACTAGCGGGAGGTTCTACGAGCAGTACTTC. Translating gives CASSGETSGRFYEQYF.

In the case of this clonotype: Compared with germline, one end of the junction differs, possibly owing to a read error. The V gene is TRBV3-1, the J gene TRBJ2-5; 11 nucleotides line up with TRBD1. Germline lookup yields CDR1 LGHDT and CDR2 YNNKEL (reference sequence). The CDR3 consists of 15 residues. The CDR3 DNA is TGTGCCAGCAGTCAAGGGACAGGGGGTCCAGAGACCCAGTACTTC. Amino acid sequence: CASSQGTGGPETQYF.

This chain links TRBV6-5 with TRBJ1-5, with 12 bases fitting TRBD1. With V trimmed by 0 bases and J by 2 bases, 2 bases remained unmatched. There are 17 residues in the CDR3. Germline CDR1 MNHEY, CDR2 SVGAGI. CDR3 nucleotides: TGTGCCAGCAGTTACTCAGGGACAGGGGGCCGCAATCAGCCCCAGCATTTT. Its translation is CASSYSGTGGRNQPQHF.